The 22 T cell receptor beta chains in this list originate from one sample, sequenced in a study of tissue T cells after allogeneic stem cell transplantation. Specified time point: mouse harvest day 7 after allogeneic transplant. The graft held 10^6 splenic CD5+ T cells and 10^7 T-cell-depleted bone marrow cells. TCRdb's copy holds only in-frame clones and misses some; the assay was immunoSEQ multiplex PCR. The repertoire holds some 8,300 clones, with 35% to 55% as singletons. The material sequenced was skin. The receptors shown here come from a female BALB/c mouse given C57BL/6 T cells with graft-versus-host disease after an allogeneic hematopoietic cell transplant.

About this clone itself: Gene names and germline refer to mouse. The missing CDR3 end, 1 residue past where the read stops, is filled in from the germline J gene. The rearrangement joins TRBV26 to TRBJ2-7; 9 bases match TRBD1. The V gene end was trimmed by 3 bases and the J gene end by 7 bases; junction bases not matched to a gene: 4. Looked up from germline, CDR1 is KGHPV and CDR2 is FQNQEV (reference sequence). The CDR3 is 13 residues long. The part of the CDR3 DNA that was read is TGTGCCAGCAGTCTACAGGGGGCGGGGGAACAGTAC. It codes for CASSLQGAGEQY. The complete CDR3 reads CASSLQGAGEQYF.

Comments on this clone: The genes are named according to mouse. From the germline J gene comes the end of the CDR3, since the read stops 1 residue before it. Other DNA sequences in the same sample also yield this CDR3. This rearrangement joins TRBV26 to TRBJ2-7; TRBD1 is a possible D gene (5 bases). CDR1 is KGHPV and CDR2 is FQNQEV in the germline V gene (reference sequence). The CDR3 length is 12 residues. Trimming pared 3 bases from V and 4 bases from J, leaving 7 bases between. CDR3 in amino acids: CASSLGQYEQYF. The covered CDR3 bases are TGTGCCAGCAGTCTTGGACAATATGAACAGTAC. The full variable domain, with the rest looked up from reference TRBV26 and TRBJ2-7, is NSKVIQTPRYLVKGQGQKAKMRCIPEKGHPVVFWYQQNKNNEFKFLINFQNQEVLQQIDMTEKRFSAECPSNSPCSLEIQSSEAGDSALYLCASSLGQYEQYFGPGTRLTVL.

This clone has only a few counts. Mouse gene names and germline throughout. The CDR3 extends 1 residue past the end of the read, so its final part is completed from the germline J gene. The chain joins TRBV4 to TRBJ2-2; 7 positions match TRBD1. The germline V gene encodes CDR1 LGHDT and CDR2 YNNKQL (reference sequence). Trimming removed 4 bases from V and 2 bases from J; junction bases left unmatched: 1. The length of the CDR3 is 14 residues. CDR3: CASSLTGNTGQLYF. Partial CDR3 DNA: TGTGCCAGCAGCTTGACAGGGAACACCGGGCAGCTCTAC.

Details on this clone: Mouse names are used for the genes. The read falls 1 residue short of the CDR3 end, and the missing part is taken from the germline J gene. The V call is TRBV16, the J call TRBJ1-3, with unresolved D. This CDR3 is 14 amino acids long. V was shortened by 2 bases and J by 0 bases, with 5 bases between the two germline ends. CDR1 is SGHSA, CDR2 FRNQAP, per germline. The covered CDR3 bases are TGTGCAAGCAGCTTAAGGGTTTCTGGAAATACGCTCTAT. Translation: CASSLRVSGNTLY. The CDR3 in its entirety is CASSLRVSGNTLYF. Based on the CDR3 plus reference TRBV16 and TRBJ1-3, the full variable domain is NAGVIQTPRHKVTGKGQEATLWCEPISGHSAVFWYRQTIVQGLEFLTYFRNQAPIDDSGMPKERFSAQMPNQSHSTLKIQSTQPQDSAVYLCASSLRVSGNTLYFGEGSRLIVV.

As regards this clone: Gene names and germline refer to mouse. From the germline J gene comes the end of the CDR3, since the read stops 1 residue before it. V usage is TRBV17 and J usage is TRBJ1-1, with D unresolved. V was pared by 2 bases and J by 4 bases, with 8 bases between. The CDR3 is 13 amino acids. Germline CDR1 is MNHDT and CDR2 is YYDKIL. The CDR3: CASSRRDTTEVFF. CDR3 DNA, as far as it was read: TGTGCTAGCAGTAGACGAGACACCACAGAAGTCTTC.

In its sample, this clone was seen a few times. Gene names denote mouse genes. The read ends 1 residue shy of where the CDR3 ends; the end is completed using the germline J gene. The chain employs TRBV23 and TRBJ2-7; TRBD2 is taken as the D call from the table, unchecked against the DNA. The CDR3 is made up of 15 amino acids. Looked up from germline, CDR1 is KGHTA and CDR2 is FQNQQP. The CDR3 spells CSSSQFTGGAREQYF. CDR3 bases read: TGCTCCAGCAGTCAATTTACTGGGGGGGCGCGTGAACAGTAC.

A note on this clone: These gene names are mouse names. The read terminates 1 residue ahead of where the CDR3 ends, so the germline J gene completes it. This chain links TRBV26 with TRBJ2-4, with 7 bases fitting TRBD1. CDR1 is KGHPV, CDR2 FQNQEV, per germline (reference sequence). V dropped 4 bases and J dropped 4; count of bases not matched to a gene: 2. The CDR3 is made up of 13 amino acids. Here the CDR3 reads CASSPDRKNTLYF. The CDR3 DNA, read in part, is TGTGCCAGCAGTCCGGACAGGAAAAACACCTTGTAC.

For this clone: All gene names here are mouse names. The sequence runs out 1 residue before the end of the CDR3; the remainder is reconstructed from the germline J gene. V and J are TRBV31 and TRBJ2-5; 11 bases agree with TRBD2. V shed 3 bases and J 0 bases; nucleotides not matched to a gene: 2. Germline assignment: CDR1 GKSSPN and CDR2 SITVG. The CDR3 extends over 15 amino acids. CDR3 DNA, as far as it was read: TGTGCCTGGAGGGACTGGGGGGCTAACCAAGACACCCAGTAC. Its protein product is CAWRDWGANQDTQY. Given in full, the CDR3 is CAWRDWGANQDTQYF.

As regards this clone: The germline and genes are mouse ones. Read sequence stops 1 residue before the CDR3 end, and the germline J gene provides the missing end. This sequence joins TRBV13-2 and TRBJ1-1; 9 bases align to TRBD1. The CDR3 spans 12 residues. V shed 5 bases and J 4 bases; nucleotides not matched to a gene: 0. Germline loops: CDR1 NNHNN, CDR2 SYGAGS (reference sequence). The part of the CDR3 DNA that was read is TGTGCCAGCGGGACAGGGGGCACAGAAGTCTTC. It specifies CASGTGGTEVF. The entire CDR3 reads CASGTGGTEVFF.

A remark on this clone: All gene names here are mouse names. The DNA read from the CDR3 is TGTGCCAGCAGCTTAAGGAGGGGATCTGGAAATACGCTCTAT. Its protein is CASSLRRGSGNTLY. In full, the CDR3 is CASSLRRGSGNTLYF. The V call is TRBV3, the J call TRBJ1-3, with D possibly matching TRBD1 (5 bases). The sequenced fragment ends 1 residue before the CDR3 boundary, so the rest is inferred from the germline J gene. This CDR3 spans 15 amino acids. Trimming took 2 bases from V and 1 from J, leaving 9 bases between them. CDR1 is SNHLY, CDR2 FYNGKV, per germline (reference sequence).

As to this clone: Gene names and germline match the mouse. The CDR3 goes on 1 residue after the read ends, and that part is filled in from the germline J gene. The chain has TRBV15 and TRBJ2-5; possible D gene TRBD1, 6 bases. The germline CDR1 and CDR2 sequences are SGHND and FRSKSL. Trimming removed 6 bases from V and 2 bases from J, with 9 bases in between. The CDR3 runs to 13 residues. The sequenced part of the CDR3 DNA is TGTGCCAGCAGGAGGGGGATCCAAGACACCCAGTAC. Translated: CASRRGIQDTQY. The CDR3 in full is CASRRGIQDTQYF.

Regarding this clone: All gene names here are mouse names. This chain's CDR3 is CASSLDNSDYTF. Incomplete CDR3 DNA: TGTGCCAGCAGTCTGGACAACTCCGACTACACC. V gene TRBV26 combines with J gene TRBJ1-2; unclear D gene. The missing CDR3 end, 1 residue past where the read stops, is filled in from the germline J gene. V was pared by 2 bases and J by 2 bases, with 3 bases between. The CDR3 runs 12 residues. The germline V gene encodes CDR1 KGHPV and CDR2 FQNQEV (reference sequence).

A note on this clone: The genes are named according to mouse. Incomplete CDR3 DNA: TGTGCCAGCAGTCTGTGTCCGGGACAGGGTTACGAAAGATTATTT. Protein: CASSLCPGQGYERLF. In full, the CDR3 reads CASSLCPGQGYERLFF. The chain joins TRBV24 to TRBJ1-4; 9 nucleotides align to TRBD1. The sequenced fragment ends 1 residue before the CDR3 boundary, so the rest is inferred from the germline J gene. The junction had 6 bases not matched to a gene; V was cut back by 1 base and J by 6 bases. The germline V gene encodes CDR1 KGHTA and CDR2 FRNEEI. This CDR3 comprises 16 residues.

Concerning this clone itself: Each gene name is a mouse one. From the germline J gene comes the end of the CDR3, since the read stops 1 residue before it. V and J are TRBV26 and TRBJ1-1; unclear D gene. Germline V gives CDR1 KGHPV, CDR2 FQNQEV (reference sequence). Trimming took off 3 bases at V and 0 bases at J, with 5 bases between the two ends. CDR3 length: 13 amino acids. CDR3 DNA, as far as it was read: TGTGCCAGCAGTCTTATTGCAAACACAGAAGTCTTC. Amino acid sequence: CASSLIANTEVF. The whole CDR3 sequence reads CASSLIANTEVFF.

This clone was seen more than once but under ten times. Genes and germline are mouse. Read data end 1 residue before the CDR3 end; the end is taken from the germline J gene. The chain carries TRBV23 and TRBJ1-2; the table names TRBD1, a call not compared with the DNA. Germline loops: CDR1 KGHTA, CDR2 FQNQQP. This CDR3 has 13 amino acids. The CDR3 sequence: CSSSLQGNSDYTF. CDR3 DNA, as far as it was read: TGCTCCAGCAGTTTACAGGGGAACTCCGACTACACC.

This clone was seen once. Here the gene names and germline are mouse. The sequenced part of the CDR3 DNA is TGTGCCAGCAGTCGACAGGGGAACAACCAGGCTCCGCTT. Translating gives CASSRQGNNQAPL. The entire CDR3 protein is CASSRQGNNQAPLF. The rearrangement joins TRBV26 to TRBJ1-5, with 8 positions matching TRBD1. With the read ending 1 residue before the CDR3 end, the germline J gene is used to fill in that end. Germline V lookup: CDR1 KGHPV, CDR2 FQNQEV (reference sequence). This CDR3 has 14 amino acids. The V segment lost 4 bases and the J segment 1 base; nucleotides outside the gene matches: 0.

On this clone: Gene names are the mouse ones. The CDR3 goes on 1 residue after the read ends, and that part is filled in from the germline J gene. The rearrangement uses TRBV26 and TRBJ1-4; D may be TRBD1 (5 bases). The V gene lost 4 bases and the J gene lost 2 bases, with 5 bases spanning the gap. This CDR3 region has 13 residues. CDR1 is KGHPV, CDR2 FQNQEV, per germline (reference sequence). Here the CDR3 reads CASSQGSNERLFF. The CDR3 DNA, read in part, is TGTGCCAGCAGTCAGGGGTCCAACGAAAGATTATTT.

A few counts support this clone. Gene labels here are mouse ones. The CDR3 is cut off 1 residue early in the read; its end comes from the germline J gene. The chain is built from TRBV1 and TRBJ1-4; D ambiguous. Trimming took 0 bases from V and 12 from J, leaving 11 bases between them. Germline CDR1 and CDR2: NSQYPW and LRSPGD (reference sequence). CDR3 length equals 13 residues. The covered CDR3 bases are TGCACCTGCAGTGCAGAAAGCAGCTCCGGATTATTT. This encodes CTCSAESSSGLF. The full CDR3 protein is CTCSAESSSGLFF.

Turning to this clone: Gene names and germline refer to mouse. With the read ending 1 residue before the CDR3 end, the germline J gene is used to fill in that end. V is TRBV1 and J is TRBJ1-4; TRBD1 matches at 7 bases. CDR1 NSQYPW and CDR2 LRSPGD come from the germline V gene (reference sequence). This CDR3 spans 17 amino acids. Germline trimming cut 4 bases from V and 0 bases from J; bases unmatched to any gene: 8. Partial CDR3 DNA: TGCACCTGCAGTGGCCGGGACAGAAATTTTTCCAACGAAAGATTATTT. It translates to CTCSGRDRNFSNERLF. The full-length CDR3 reads as CTCSGRDRNFSNERLFF.

In its sample, this clone ranks as medium-sized (0.01 to 0.1%). Genes and germline come from the mouse. Read data end 1 residue before the CDR3 end; the end is taken from the germline J gene. The chain joins TRBV16 to TRBJ2-7, with D perhaps matching TRBD2 (7 bases). V was clipped by 5 bases and J by 0 bases, with 17 bases between them. The CDR3 covers 16 residues. CDR1 and CDR2 from the germline V gene are SGHSA and FRNQAP. The CDR3 DNA, read in part, is TGTGCAAGCAGCCAGAGGGGGGGGAAGAGCTCCTATGAACAGTAC. Encoded protein: CASSQRGGKSSYEQY. The complete CDR3 protein is CASSQRGGKSSYEQYF.

A word on this clone: Each gene name is a mouse one. The read ends 1 residue early relative to the CDR3; the germline J gene fills the gap. V and J are TRBV26 and TRBJ1-3; D unclear. The germline V gene has CDR1 KGHPV and CDR2 FQNQEV (reference sequence). V gave up 5 bases and J gave up 0 bases, with 5 bases separating them. This CDR3 region has 13 residues. CDR3 sequence reads: CASSSNSGNTLYF. The DNA read from the CDR3 is TGTGCCAGCAGTTCAAATTCTGGAAATACGCTCTAT.

Worth noting for this clone: This may be a read error, as it is one base from a much larger clone. Germline and genes: mouse. The read stops 1 residue short of the end of the CDR3; the missing end is completed from the germline J gene. The gene calls are TRBV3 and TRBJ2-1; 11 nucleotides align to TRBD2. V dropped 5 bases and J dropped 1; count of bases not matched to a gene: 1. Germline CDR1 reads SNHLY; CDR2 reads FYNGKV (reference sequence). CDR3 size: 15 residues. Incomplete CDR3 DNA: TGTGCCAGCAGCGGGGACTGGGGGAACTATGCTGAGCAGTTC. It encodes CASSGDWGNYAEQF. The complete CDR3 reads CASSGDWGNYAEQFF. Drawing the rest from reference TRBV3 and TRBJ2-1, the complete variable domain is GPKVLQIPSHQIIDMGQMVTLNCDPVSNHLYFYWYKQILGQQMEFLVNFYNGKVMEKSKLFKDQFSVERPDGSYFTLKIQPTALEDSAVYFCASSGDWGNYAEQFFGPGTRLTVL.